This T cell receptor beta chain stems from a study of T-cell memory formation after mild COVID-19. Study observations and caveats: Clones shrinking from day 15 to 85 showed even CD4/CD8 mixes; later expanders tilted CD4+. Largely, contracting CD4+ clones fell within CM and EM, and contracting CD8+ clones within EMRA.

This clonotype was seen more than once but under ten times. What it binds is not known. Germline-derived CDR1 and CDR2 are LNHNV and YYDKDF (reference sequence). This CDR3 contains 14 residues. Trimming took off 3 bases at V and 4 bases at J, with 13 bases between the two ends. TCRdb reanalysed the 5' RACE reads using MiXCR and keeps one entry per CDR3 protein. This table has hundreds of thousands of distinct CDR3 sequences, approximately 23% appearing once. The receptor's source is an adult woman who had mild COVID-19 (a few samples of this study predate the infection). Cell type and time point are not known. The sample was PBMCs or a T cell subset sorted from them (not recorded which). This chain links TRBV15 with TRBJ2-7; D is undetermined. The CDR3 is CATSSQLGYYEQYF. The CDR3 bases are TGTGCCACCAGCAGCCAGTTGGGATATTACGAGCAGTACTTC.